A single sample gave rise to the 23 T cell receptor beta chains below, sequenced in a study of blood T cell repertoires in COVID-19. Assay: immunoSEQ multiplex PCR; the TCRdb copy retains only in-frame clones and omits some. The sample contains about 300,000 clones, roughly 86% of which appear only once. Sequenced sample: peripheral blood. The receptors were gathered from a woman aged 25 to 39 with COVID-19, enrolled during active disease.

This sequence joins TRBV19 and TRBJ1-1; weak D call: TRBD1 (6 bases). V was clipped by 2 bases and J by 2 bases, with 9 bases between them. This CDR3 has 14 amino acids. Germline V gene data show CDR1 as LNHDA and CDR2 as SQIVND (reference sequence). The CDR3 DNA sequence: TGTGCCAGTAGTATAAGACAGGATAACACTGAAGCTTTCTTT. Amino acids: CASSIRQDNTEAFF.

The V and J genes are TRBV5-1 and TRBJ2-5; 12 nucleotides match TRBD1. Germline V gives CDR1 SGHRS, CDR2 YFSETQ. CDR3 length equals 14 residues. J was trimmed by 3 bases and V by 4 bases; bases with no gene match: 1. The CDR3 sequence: CASSGTGGEETQYF. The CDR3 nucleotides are TGCGCCAGCAGCGGGACAGGGGGCGAAGAGACCCAGTACTTC.

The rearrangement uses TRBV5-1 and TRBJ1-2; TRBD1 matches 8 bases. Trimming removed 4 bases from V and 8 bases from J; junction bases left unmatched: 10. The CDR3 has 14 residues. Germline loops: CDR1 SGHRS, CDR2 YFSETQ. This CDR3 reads CASSLRTGTMGYTF. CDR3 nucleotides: TGCGCCAGCAGCCTACGGACAGGGACTATGGGCTACACCTTC. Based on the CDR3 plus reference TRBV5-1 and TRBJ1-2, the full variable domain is KAGVTQTPRYLIKTRGQQVTLSCSPISGHRSVSWYQQTPGQGLQFLFEYFSETQRNKGNFPGRFSGRQFSNSRSEMNVSTLELGDSALYLCASSLRTGTMGYTFGSGTRLTVV.

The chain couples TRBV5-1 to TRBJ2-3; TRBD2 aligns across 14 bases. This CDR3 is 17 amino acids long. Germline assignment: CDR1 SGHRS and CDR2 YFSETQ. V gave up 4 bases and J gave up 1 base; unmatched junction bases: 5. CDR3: CASSPQGLAGGTDTQYF. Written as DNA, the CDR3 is TGCGCCAGCAGCCCCCAGGGACTAGCGGGGGGCACAGATACGCAGTATTTT.

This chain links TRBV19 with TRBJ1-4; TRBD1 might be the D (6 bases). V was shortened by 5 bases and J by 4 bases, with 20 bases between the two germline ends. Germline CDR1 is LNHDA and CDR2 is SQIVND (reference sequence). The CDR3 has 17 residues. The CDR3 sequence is CASSVGATDRSNEKLFF. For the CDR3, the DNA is TGTGCCAGTAGTGTCGGGGCCACAGACAGGAGTAATGAAAAACTGTTTTTT.

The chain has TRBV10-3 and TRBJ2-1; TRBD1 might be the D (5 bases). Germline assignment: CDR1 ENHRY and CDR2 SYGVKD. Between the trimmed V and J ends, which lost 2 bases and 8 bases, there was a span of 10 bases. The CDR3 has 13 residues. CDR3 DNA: TGTGCCATCAGTGAGGTTGAAGGGGATGAGCAGTTCTTC. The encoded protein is CAISEVEGDEQFF.

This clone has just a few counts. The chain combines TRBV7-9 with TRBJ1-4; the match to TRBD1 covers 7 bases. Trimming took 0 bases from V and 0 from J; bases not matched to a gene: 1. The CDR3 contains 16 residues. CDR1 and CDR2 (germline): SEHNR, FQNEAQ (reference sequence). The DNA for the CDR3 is TGTGCCAGCAGCTTAGCGCAGGGGGCAACTAATGAAAAACTGTTTTTT. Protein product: CASSLAQGATNEKLFF.

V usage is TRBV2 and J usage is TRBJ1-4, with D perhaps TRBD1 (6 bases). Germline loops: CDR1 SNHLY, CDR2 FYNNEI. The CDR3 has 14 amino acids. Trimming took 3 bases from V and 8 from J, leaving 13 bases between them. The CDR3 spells CASSDQGSQEKLFF. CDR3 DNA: TGTGCCAGCAGTGATCAGGGGTCGCAAGAAAAACTGTTTTTT.

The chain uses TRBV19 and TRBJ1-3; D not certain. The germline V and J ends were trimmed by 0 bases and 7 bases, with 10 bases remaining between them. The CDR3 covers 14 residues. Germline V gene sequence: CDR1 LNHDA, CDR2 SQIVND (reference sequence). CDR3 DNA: TGTGCCAGTAGTATAGAGGGAGATTGGAACACCATATATTTT. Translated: CASSIEGDWNTIYF.

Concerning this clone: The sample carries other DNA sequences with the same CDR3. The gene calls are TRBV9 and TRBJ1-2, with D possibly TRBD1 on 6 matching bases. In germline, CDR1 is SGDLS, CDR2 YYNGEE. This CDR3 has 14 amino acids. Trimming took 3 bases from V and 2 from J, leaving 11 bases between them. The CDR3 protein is CASSGRQGNYGYTF. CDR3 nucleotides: TGTGCCAGCAGCGGGCGGCAGGGGAACTATGGCTACACCTTC. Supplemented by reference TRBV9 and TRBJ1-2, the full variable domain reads DSGVTQTPKHLITATGQRVTLRCSPRSGDLSVYWYQQSLDQGLQFLIQYYNGEERAKGNILERFSAQQFPDLHSELNLSSLELGDSALYFCASSGRQGNYGYTFGSGTRLTVV.

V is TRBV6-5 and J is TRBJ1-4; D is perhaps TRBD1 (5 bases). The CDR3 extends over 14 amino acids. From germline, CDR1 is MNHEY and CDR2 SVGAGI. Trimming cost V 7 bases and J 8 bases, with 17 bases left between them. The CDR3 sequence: CASNRAGGREKLFF. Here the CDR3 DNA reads TGTGCCAGCAACCGTGCGGGGGGACGAGAAAAACTGTTTTTT.

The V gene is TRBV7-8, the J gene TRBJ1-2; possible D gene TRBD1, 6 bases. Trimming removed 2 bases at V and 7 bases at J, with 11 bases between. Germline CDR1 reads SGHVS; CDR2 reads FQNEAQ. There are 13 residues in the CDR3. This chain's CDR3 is CASSLQGMRGYTF. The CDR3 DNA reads TGTGCCAGCAGCTTACAGGGGATGCGTGGCTACACCTTC.

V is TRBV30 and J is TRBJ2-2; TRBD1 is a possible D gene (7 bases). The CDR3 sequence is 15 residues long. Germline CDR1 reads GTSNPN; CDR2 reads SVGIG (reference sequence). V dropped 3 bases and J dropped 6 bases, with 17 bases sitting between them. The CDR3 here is CAWSRPPGGSGELFF. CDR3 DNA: TGTGCCTGGAGCCGCCCCCCAGGGGGGTCCGGGGAGCTGTTTTTT. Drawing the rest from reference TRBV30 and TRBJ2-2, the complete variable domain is SQTIHQWPATLVQPVGSPLSLECTVEGTSNPNLYWYRQAAGRGLQLLFYSVGIGQISSEVPQNLSASRPQDRQFILSSKKLLLSDSGFYLCAWSRPPGGSGELFFGEGSRLTVL.

The CDR3 nucleotides are TGTGCCAGCAGCCCTACGGGACAGGGAACCTATGGCTACACCTTC. Protein sequence: CASSPTGQGTYGYTF. The gene calls are TRBV28 and TRBJ1-2; 9 nucleotides align to TRBD1. Trimming removed 6 bases from V and 4 bases from J; junction bases left unmatched: 9. The CDR3 totals 15 residues. Germline CDR1 reads MDHEN; CDR2 reads SYDVKM.

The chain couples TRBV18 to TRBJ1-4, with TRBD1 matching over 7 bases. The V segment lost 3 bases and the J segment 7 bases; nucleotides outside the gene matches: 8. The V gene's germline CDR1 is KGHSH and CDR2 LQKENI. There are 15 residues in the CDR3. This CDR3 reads CASSPEGQRGEKLFF. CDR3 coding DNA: TGTGCCAGCTCACCTGAGGGACAGAGGGGTGAAAAACTGTTTTTT.

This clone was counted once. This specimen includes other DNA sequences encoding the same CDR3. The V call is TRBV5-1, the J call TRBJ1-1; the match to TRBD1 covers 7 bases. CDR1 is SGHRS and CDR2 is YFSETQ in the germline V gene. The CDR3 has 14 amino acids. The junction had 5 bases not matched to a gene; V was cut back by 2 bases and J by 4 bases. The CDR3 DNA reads TGCGCCAGCAGCTTTGAGGGGGCGCGCACTGAAGCTTTCTTT. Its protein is CASSFEGARTEAFF.

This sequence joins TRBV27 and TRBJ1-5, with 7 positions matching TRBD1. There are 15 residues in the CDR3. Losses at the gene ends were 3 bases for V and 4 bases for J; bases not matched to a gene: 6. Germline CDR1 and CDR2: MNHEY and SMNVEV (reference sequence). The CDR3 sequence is CASSLIGTANQPQHF. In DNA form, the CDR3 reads TGTGCCAGCAGTTTGATTGGGACAGCTAATCAGCCCCAGCATTTT.

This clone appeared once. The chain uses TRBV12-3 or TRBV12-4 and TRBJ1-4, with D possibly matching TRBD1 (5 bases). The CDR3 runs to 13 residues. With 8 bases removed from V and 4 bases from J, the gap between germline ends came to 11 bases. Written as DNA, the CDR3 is TGTGCCAGCTCAGGGTTACTTAATGAAAAACTGTTTTTT. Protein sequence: CASSGLLNEKLFF.

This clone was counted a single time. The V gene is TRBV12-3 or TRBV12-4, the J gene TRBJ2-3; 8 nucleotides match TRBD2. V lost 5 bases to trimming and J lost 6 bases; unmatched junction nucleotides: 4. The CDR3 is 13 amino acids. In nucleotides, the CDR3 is TGTGCCAGCAGTACGGGGGGGCCGGATACGCAGTATTTT. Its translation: CASSTGGPDTQYF.

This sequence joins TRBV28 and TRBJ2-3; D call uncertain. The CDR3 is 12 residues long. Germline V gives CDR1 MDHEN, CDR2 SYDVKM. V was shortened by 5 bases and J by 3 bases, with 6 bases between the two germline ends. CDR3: CASSPTTDTQYF. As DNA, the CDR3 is TGTGCCAGCAGTCCCACTACAGATACGCAGTATTTT. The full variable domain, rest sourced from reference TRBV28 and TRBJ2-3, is DVKVTQSSRYLVKRTGEKVFLECVQDMDHENMFWYRQDPGLGLRLIYFSYDVKMKEKGDIPEGYSVSREKKERFSLILESASTNQTSMYLCASSPTTDTQYFGPGTRLTVL.

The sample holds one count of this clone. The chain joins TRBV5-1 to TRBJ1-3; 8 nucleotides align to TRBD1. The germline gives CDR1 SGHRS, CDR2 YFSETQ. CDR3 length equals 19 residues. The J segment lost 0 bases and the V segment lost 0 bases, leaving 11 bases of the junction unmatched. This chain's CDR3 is CASSLESPGTGASGNTIYF. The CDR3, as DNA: TGCGCCAGCAGCTTGGAGAGTCCCGGGACAGGAGCCTCTGGAAACACCATATATTTT.

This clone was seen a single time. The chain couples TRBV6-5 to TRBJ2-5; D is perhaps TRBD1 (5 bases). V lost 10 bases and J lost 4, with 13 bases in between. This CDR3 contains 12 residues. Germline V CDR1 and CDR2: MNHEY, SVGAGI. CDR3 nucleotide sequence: TGTGCCACCTCAAGGGGTGCAGAGACCCAGTACTTC. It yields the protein CATSRGAETQYF.

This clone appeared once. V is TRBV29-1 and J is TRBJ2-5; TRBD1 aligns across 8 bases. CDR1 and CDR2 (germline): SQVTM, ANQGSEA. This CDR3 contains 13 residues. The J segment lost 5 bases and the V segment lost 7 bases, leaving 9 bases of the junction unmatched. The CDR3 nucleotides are TGCAGCGCCCTCGGACAGGGAGCCGAGACCCAGTACTTC. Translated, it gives CSALGQGAETQYF. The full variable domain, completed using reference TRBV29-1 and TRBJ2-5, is SAVISQKPSRDICQRGTSLTIQCQVDSQVTMMFWYRQQPGQSLTLIATANQGSEATYESGFVIDKFPISRPNLTFSTLTVSNMSPEDSSIYLCSALGQGAETQYFGPGTRLLVL.